This T cell receptor beta chain emerged from a study of OX40 agonist ivuxolimab in advanced cancers. General observations from the study: By week 6 at 0.1 to 3.0 mg/kg, blood CD4+ and CD8+ T cells had expanded clonally. Average numbers of expanded clones were greater in CD8+ T cells than in CD4+. Expanded peripheral T cells had an undetermined antigen specificity.

Germline assignment: CDR1 SNHLY and CDR2 FYNNEI. This CDR3 spans 13 amino acids. V was pared by 11 bases and J by 4 bases, with 7 bases of the junction left unmatched. On this clone itself: Its antigen is not known.

Sequencing was performed with immunoSEQ multiplex PCR; in TCRdb, only in-frame clones are kept and a portion is missing. The repertoire includes about 78,000 clones, about 90% of them detected once, and approximately 3% sits in the top ten. This TCR was sampled from an adult with an advanced solid tumor such as melanoma, head and neck, liver or kidney cancer. V usage is TRBV2 and J usage is TRBJ1-5; 8 bases agree with TRBD1. The source was CD4+ or CD8+ T cells sorted from blood, collected in a trial of the OX40 agonist ivuxolimab. The CDR3 DNA follows: TGTGCCGGGGGACAGGTACAGAATCAGCCCCAGCATTTT. Amino acid sequence: CAGGQVQNQPQHF.